This entry is about one TCR beta chain. Antigen unknown. Germline V gives CDR1 MNHNY, CDR2 SVGAGI (reference sequence). Trimming removed 2 bases at V and 1 base at J, with 5 bases between. The CDR3 is made up of 13 amino acids. This specimen comes from a study of shared clonotypes between healthy human individuals. Findings and caveats of the study: Relative to clonotypes present in all four donors, those not shared had lower generation probabilities.

Some clones are missing from TCRdb's copy, which holds only in-frame ones; the method was immunoSEQ multiplex PCR. The sample shows over a million clones, roughly 96% of them seen only once. The genes are TRBV6-6 and TRBJ1-1; no firm D call. Sequenced sample: naive CD4+ T cells sorted from blood. Subset of the sample: CD45RA+ positively selected. The TCR sequence derives from a young man in good health. The CDR3 reads CASSYDGNTEAFF. The CDR3 DNA follows: TGTGCCAGCAGTTACGACGGGAACACTGAAGCTTTCTTT.